This TCR beta chain was found in a study of OX40 agonist ivuxolimab in advanced cancers. Study in general: The patients received ivuxolimab by intravenous route every 2 weeks at 0.01 to 10 mg/kg.

Libraries were prepared by immunoSEQ multiplex PCR; TCRdb keeps only in-frame clonotypes and omits some of them. Here the sample spans 45,000 to 50,000 clones, roughly 87% being singletons. Concerning this clone: Antigen unknown.

Whole-study results and caveats: At doses 0.1 to 3.0 mg/kg, CD4+ and CD8+ clones expanded. Averaged across samples, CD8+ T cells carried more expanded clones than CD4+ did.

The sequenced sample was CD4+ or CD8+ T cells sorted from blood, obtained in a trial of the OX40 agonist ivuxolimab. The TCR sequence derives from an adult with an advanced solid tumor such as melanoma, head and neck, liver or kidney cancer.

CDR3 region: CASSQEQRNTIYF. The CDR3 DNA reads TGCGCCAGCAGCCAAGAACAGCGAAACACCATATATTTT. The genes are TRBV4-1 and TRBJ1-3; D gene unclear. Germline assignment: CDR1 MGHRA and CDR2 YSYEKL. The CDR3 has 13 amino acids. With 0 bases removed from V and 5 bases from J, the gap between germline ends came to 5 bases.